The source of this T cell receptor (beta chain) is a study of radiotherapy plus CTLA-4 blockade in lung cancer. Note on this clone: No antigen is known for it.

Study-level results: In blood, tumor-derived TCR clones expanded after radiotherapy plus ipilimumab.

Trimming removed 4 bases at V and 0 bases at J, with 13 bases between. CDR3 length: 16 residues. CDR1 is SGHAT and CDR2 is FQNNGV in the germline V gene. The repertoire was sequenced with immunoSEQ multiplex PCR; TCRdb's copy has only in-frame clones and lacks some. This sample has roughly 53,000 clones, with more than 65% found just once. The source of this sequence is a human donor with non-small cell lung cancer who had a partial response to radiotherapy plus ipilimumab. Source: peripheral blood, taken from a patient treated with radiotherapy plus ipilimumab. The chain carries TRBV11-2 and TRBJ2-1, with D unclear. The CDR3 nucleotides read TGTGCCAGCAGCTCAAGACACAGCAGCTCCTACAATGAGCAGTTCTTC. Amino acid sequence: CASSSRHSSSYNEQFF.